This T cell receptor beta chain was found in a study of cytomegalovirus exposure and HLA in healthy donors. Study-level results: The investigators catalogued 150 to 200 TCR beta chains as cytomegalovirus-associated. The number of N-insertions in an Asian-associated ancestry cluster was reportedly below the roughly 700-donor mean in a later analysis.

Germline CDR1 is KGHSH and CDR2 is LQKENI. V trimming: 4 bases; J trimming: 4 bases; junction bases outside the gene matches: 12. This CDR3 is built from 16 residues. This clone was counted only a few times. No antigen is known for it. Amplification used 60 Vbeta primers and 13 Jbeta primers. Clones were read by immunoSEQ multiplex PCR, and TCRdb kept only the in-frame ones, dropping some. The sample lists 150,000 to 200,000 clones; around 80% were seen once. This clonotype was sampled from a male donor in good health and CMV-seropositive. Sequencing was done on a sample of PBMCs. The chain joins TRBV18 to TRBJ2-7; 8 bases match TRBD2. The CDR3 sequence is CASSRLSGTSSYEQYF. In DNA form, the CDR3 reads TGTGCCAGCTCACGACTCTCCGGGACTAGTTCTTACGAGCAGTACTTC.